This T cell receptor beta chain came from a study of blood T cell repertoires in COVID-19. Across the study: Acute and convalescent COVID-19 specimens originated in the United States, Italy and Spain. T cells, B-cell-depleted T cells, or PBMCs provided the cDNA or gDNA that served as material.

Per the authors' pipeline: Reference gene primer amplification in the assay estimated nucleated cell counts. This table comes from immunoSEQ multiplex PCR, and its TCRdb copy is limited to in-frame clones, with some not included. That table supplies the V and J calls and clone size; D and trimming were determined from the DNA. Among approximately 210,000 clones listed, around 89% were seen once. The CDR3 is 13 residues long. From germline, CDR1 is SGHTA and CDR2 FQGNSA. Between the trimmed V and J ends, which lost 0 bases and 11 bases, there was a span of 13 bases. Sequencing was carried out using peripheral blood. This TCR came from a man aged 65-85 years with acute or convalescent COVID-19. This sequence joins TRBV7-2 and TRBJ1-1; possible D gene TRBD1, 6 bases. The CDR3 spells CASSLAPNRAAFF. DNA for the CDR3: TGTGCCAGCAGCTTAGCACCCAACAGGGCCGCTTTCTTT.